This T cell receptor (beta chain) was captured in a study of CD8+CD57+ T cells in acquired aplastic anemia. V shed 4 bases and J 3 bases; nucleotides not matched to a gene: 10. CDR1 and CDR2 from the germline V gene are MDHEN and SYDVKM. The CDR3 spans 18 residues. This clonotype was found a few times. Genomic DNA was employed as the template in profiling TCR beta VDJ and CDR3. TCRdb reprocessed the reads with MiXCR, giving one entry per CDR3 protein. The data contain 150,000 to 200,000 distinct CDR3 sequences, 63% of them singletons. The chain has TRBV28 and TRBJ2-2; 11 bases agree with TRBD2. Sequencing was performed on sorted CD4+, CD8+, or CD8+CD57+ T cells (not recorded which) from PBMCs. This clonotype was obtained from a human donor in good health. The CDR3 loop reads CASSSQIAGGPHTGELFF. The CDR3 nucleotides read TGTGCCAGCAGTTCCCAAATAGCGGGAGGGCCCCACACCGGGGAGCTGTTTTTT.